This T cell receptor beta chain was documented in a study of T cells in Graves' hyperthyroidism and ophthalmopathy. RNA transcripts were the template for amplifying TCR beta CDR3 regions. During a first-round RT-PCR of the TCR CDR3, the HTBI primer set was used. TCRdb ran MiXCR on the multiplex PCR reads and lists one entry per CDR3 protein. The sample lists about 350,000 distinct CDR3 sequences, around 18% seen once, with about 14% in the top ten. This clonotype appeared many times. This CDR3 spans 16 amino acids. The V gene lost 6 bases and the J gene lost 4 bases, with 22 bases spanning the gap. Germline V gene sequence: CDR1 MNHEY, CDR2 SVGAGI.

Sequenced sample: blood. This chain joins TRBV6-5 and TRBJ2-7; D unresolved. This TCR came from a woman aged 35 to 49 with Graves' ophthalmopathy. In DNA form, the CDR3 reads TGTGCCAGCAGCTATGCCCTACAGCGTTTTCCGTACGAGCAGTACTTC. The encoded protein is CASSYALQRFPYEQYF.